The present T cell receptor (beta chain) was sequenced within a study of cytomegalovirus exposure and HLA in healthy donors. PCR involved 60 Vbeta and 13 Jbeta primers. TCRdb keeps only in-frame clones here, not all; method: immunoSEQ multiplex PCR. Of 100,000 to 150,000 clones in the sample, roughly four fifths were seen once. The TCR originated in a woman aged 45-60 years in good health and CMV-seropositive. The material sequenced was PBMCs.

The CDR3 protein is CASSYSATALSPLHF. CDR3 coding DNA: TGTGCCAGCAGTTACTCTGCGACAGCGCTTTCACCCCTCCACTTT. The rearrangement links TRBV6-5 to TRBJ1-6, with a possible D match to TRBD1 (5 bases). The V end lost 0 bases, the J end lost 9 bases, and 12 bases lay between the germline ends. This CDR3 has 15 residues. Per the germline V gene, CDR1 is MNHEY and CDR2 is SVGAGI.